Listed below are T cell receptor beta chains from one sample, sequenced in a study of technical replicates of blood from a few donors. Assay: immunoSEQ multiplex PCR; the TCRdb copy retains only in-frame clones and omits some. The sample shows about 53,000 clones, 86% of them seen only once. Sample: PBMCs. Receptors originate from a human donor in good health. Some clones in this sample may be carry-over from other donors' samples. The CDR3 runs from the conserved cysteine through the conserved F or W. The D gene is left open where the match is weak. Expanded clones are given a class, and other clones once, few, many or no size at all.

clone size,J gene,D gene,V gene,CDR3 DNA,CDR3 protein
.,TRBJ2-3,.,TRBV5-1,TGCGCCAGCAGCGCCGACTTGGATACGCAGTATTTT,CASSADLDTQYF
.,TRBJ1-2,.,TRBV27,TGTGCCAGCAGTTCCGTGGGGGGGGACTATGGCTACACCTTC,CASSSVGGDYGYTF
.,TRBJ2-4,.,TRBV2,TGTGCCAGCAGCGGGGACCAGGGGGGAGCCAAAAACATTCAGTACTTC,CASSGDQGGAKNIQYF
few,TRBJ1-2,.,TRBV6-5,TGTGCCAGCAGTTTCGGGACGCGGGGAGGCTACACCTTC,CASSFGTRGGYTF
.,TRBJ2-2,TRBD2,TRBV4-3,TGCGCCAGCAGCCCTGGACTAGCGGTCACCGGGGAGCTGTTTTTT,CASSPGLAVTGELFF
.,TRBJ2-7,TRBD2,TRBV5-1,TGCGCCAGCAGCTTCCTCGCGGGGGGGCGTGAGCAGTACTTC,CASSFLAGGREQYF
.,TRBJ1-1,.,TRBV2,TGTGCCAGCATAAGACGGGAGAACACTGAAGCTTTCTTT,CASIRRENTEAFF
.,TRBJ2-7,.,TRBV9,TGTGCCAGCAGCGTAGGTCAGGGTGGGTACGAGCAGTACTTC,CASSVGQGGYEQYF
once,TRBJ2-3,.,TRBV5-4,TGTGCCAGCAGCTTGGGCGTTAGCGGAGGTGGGGATACGCAGTATTTT,CASSLGVSGGGDTQYF
.,TRBJ1-2,.,TRBV6-1,TGTGCCAGCAGTGAAGGTCCGACTGTCGGGGGCTATGGCTACACCTTC,CASSEGPTVGGYGYTF
.,TRBJ1-2,TRBD1,TRBV6-5,TGTGCCAGCAGAGACAGGGGCCCGTATGGCTACACCTTC,CASRDRGPYGYTF
.,TRBJ2-1,TRBD2,TRBV5-6,TGTGCCAGCAGCTCCCCTCTAGCGGGGCACAATGAGCAGTTCTTC,CASSSPLAGHNEQFF
.,TRBJ1-2,TRBD1,TRBV27,TGTGCCAGCAGCCGACAGGGAGCTAACTATGGCTACACCTTC,CASSRQGANYGYTF
.,TRBJ1-4,.,TRBV7-2,TGTGCCAGCAGCTTTGGCAGGGGTCGGGAAAAACTGTTTTTT,CASSFGRGREKLFF
.,TRBJ1-1,.,TRBV7-3,TGTGCCAGCAGCTTAAACAGGGTGAACACTGAAGCTTTCTTT,CASSLNRVNTEAFF
.,TRBJ2-2,.,TRBV4-3,TGCGCCAGCAGCCAACGGTTCGGGGGGCCGGACACCGGGGAGCTGTTTTTT,CASSQRFGGPDTGELFF
.,TRBJ1-4,TRBD1,TRBV5-4,TGTGCCAGCAGCTTGCTTGGACAGGGGACTAATGAAAAACTGTTTTTT,CASSLLGQGTNEKLFF
.,TRBJ1-2,.,TRBV6-5,TGTGCCAGCACCCACAGGGTGGCTAACTATGGCTACACCTTC,CASTHRVANYGYTF
.,TRBJ2-1,TRBD1,TRBV11-3,TGTGCCAGCAGCACAGGACAGGGGGTCTCTGAGCAGTTCTTC,CASSTGQGVSEQFF
.,TRBJ2-3,TRBD1,TRBV4-1,TGCGCCAGCAGCCTCCGGGACAGGGGCACAGATACGCAGTATTTT,CASSLRDRGTDTQYF
.,TRBJ2-7,.,TRBV25-1,TGTGCCAGCAACAGCGGAACCTACGAGCAGTACTTC,CASNSGTYEQYF
.,TRBJ2-5,TRBD2,TRBV7-2,TGTGCCAGCAGCAAGTGGCTAGCGGCAGAGACCCAGTACTTC,CASSKWLAAETQYF
.,TRBJ2-3,.,TRBV9,TGTGCCAGCAGCGTAGAGGCGGGTACCACAGATACGCAGTATTTT,CASSVEAGTTDTQYF
.,TRBJ2-7,.,TRBV2,TGTGCCAGCAGTGAAGTGACAGGTTACGAGCAGTACTTC,CASSEVTGYEQYF
once,TRBJ2-3,.,TRBV4-2,TGTGCCAGCAGCCAGGCCGTGGTCGCAGGCACAGATACGCAGTATTTT,CASSQAVVAGTDTQYF
.,TRBJ1-5,.,TRBV2,TGTGCCAGCAGTGAAATTAGTCAGCCCCAGCATTTT,CASSEISQPQHF
.,TRBJ2-7,TRBD1,TRBV6-6,TGTGCCAGCGGATCCAATCCGACAGGGAGCTACGAGCAGTACTTC,CASGSNPTGSYEQYF
.,TRBJ1-2,TRBD1,TRBV6-6,TGTGCCAGCAGCCCTGAACAGGGGGCGTATGGCTACACCTTC,CASSPEQGAYGYTF
.,TRBJ2-3,TRBD2,TRBV5-1,TGCGCCAGCAGCCCGGGACTAGCGCGGACCACAGATACGCAGTATTTT,CASSPGLARTTDTQYF
.,TRBJ1-4,.,TRBV6-1,TGTGCCAGCAGTGGAAGCCGAACAACTAATGAAAAACTGTTTTTT,CASSGSRTTNEKLFF
.,TRBJ2-3,TRBD1,TRBV29-1,TGCAGCGTTCCGGACAGGGAACATAGAACGACAGATACGCAGTATTTT,CSVPDREHRTTDTQYF
.,TRBJ2-7,TRBD1,TRBV2,TGTGCCAGCAGAGACGGACAGGCGGGCGAGCAGTACTTC,CASRDGQAGEQYF
.,TRBJ2-7,TRBD2,TRBV9,TGTGCCAGCAGCGTAGGGGAGGGACTCTCCTACGAGCAGTACTTC,CASSVGEGLSYEQYF
.,TRBJ2-2,.,TRBV2,TGTGCCAGCAAACAGAGGAACACCGGGGAGCTGTTTTTT,CASKQRNTGELFF
.,TRBJ1-2,TRBD1,TRBV7-2,TGTGCCAGCAGCTTTGACAGGGGGAACTATGGCTACACCTTC,CASSFDRGNYGYTF
.,TRBJ2-7,TRBD1,TRBV7-2,TGTGCCAGCAGCCCGAGAGGACAGGGGGATTACGAGCAGTACTTC,CASSPRGQGDYEQYF
.,TRBJ2-1,TRBD1,TRBV7-7,TGTGCCAGCAGCCGGGACAGGGGGCTAATCAATGAGCAGTTCTTC,CASSRDRGLINEQFF
.,TRBJ1-1,TRBD1,TRBV29-1,TGCAGCGCTGGGGGGACAGGGCGGACCACTGAAGCTTTCTTT,CSAGGTGRTTEAFF
.,TRBJ1-5,.,TRBV19,TGTGCCAGTAGTATCGGCGGTAATCAGCCCCAGCATTTT,CASSIGGNQPQHF
.,TRBJ2-1,TRBD2,TRBV5-6,TGTGCCAGCAGCTTGTTTCAGCGGGGGGGCCTAAGCAATGAGCAGTTCTTC,CASSLFQRGGLSNEQFF
.,TRBJ2-7,TRBD1,TRBV19,TGTGCCAGTAGTCGCACCGGGACAGGGGGCGAGCAGTACTTC,CASSRTGTGGEQYF
.,TRBJ2-7,.,TRBV6-5,TGTGCCAGCAGCCCCGACTACCGTTCCTACGAGCAGTACTTC,CASSPDYRSYEQYF
once,TRBJ2-3,.,TRBV6-4,TGTGCCAGCAGCCGAGAGGGAGAGGGTCCAGATACGCAGTATTTT,CASSREGEGPDTQYF
.,TRBJ1-6,TRBD1,TRBV30,TGTGCCTCAGACAGGGGCCGCAATTCACCCCTCCACTTT,CASDRGRNSPLHF
.,TRBJ1-2,.,TRBV20-1,TGCAGTGCTTCTCAGGGGAGGGACTACACCTTC,CSASQGRDYTF
.,TRBJ1-2,TRBD1,TRBV9,TGTGCCAGCAGCGATAAACAGGGGGGCTATGGCTACACCTTC,CASSDKQGGYGYTF
.,TRBJ2-7,.,TRBV30,TGTGCCTGGACCCCGACACGGCCCTCCTACGAGCAGTACTTC,CAWTPTRPSYEQYF
.,TRBJ1-1,TRBD1,TRBV11-2,TGTGCCAGCAGCTTAGAAGGACAGGGGAACACTGAAGCTTTCTTT,CASSLEGQGNTEAFF